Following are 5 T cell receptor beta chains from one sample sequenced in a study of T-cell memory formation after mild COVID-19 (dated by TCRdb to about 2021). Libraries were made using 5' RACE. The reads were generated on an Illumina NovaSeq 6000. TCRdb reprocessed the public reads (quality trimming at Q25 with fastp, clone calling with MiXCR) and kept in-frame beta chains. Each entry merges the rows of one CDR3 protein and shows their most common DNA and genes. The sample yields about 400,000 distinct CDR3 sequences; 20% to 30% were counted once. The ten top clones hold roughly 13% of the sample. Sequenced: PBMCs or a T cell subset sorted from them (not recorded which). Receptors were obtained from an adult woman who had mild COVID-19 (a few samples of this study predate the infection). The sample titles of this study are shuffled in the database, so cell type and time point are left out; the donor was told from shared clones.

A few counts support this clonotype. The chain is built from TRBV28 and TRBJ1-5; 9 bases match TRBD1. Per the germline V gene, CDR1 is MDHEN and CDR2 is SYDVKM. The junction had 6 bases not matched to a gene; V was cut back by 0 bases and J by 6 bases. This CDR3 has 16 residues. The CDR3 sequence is CASSLWGQGKAQPQHF. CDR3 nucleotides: TGTGCCAGCAGTTTATGGGGACAGGGAAAAGCTCAGCCCCAGCATTTT.

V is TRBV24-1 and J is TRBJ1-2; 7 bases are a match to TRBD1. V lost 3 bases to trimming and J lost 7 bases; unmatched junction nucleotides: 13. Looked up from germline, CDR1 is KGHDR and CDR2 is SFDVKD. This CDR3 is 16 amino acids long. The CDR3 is CATSDQSLGQFGGYTF. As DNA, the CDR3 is TGTGCCACCAGTGATCAAAGCCTGGGACAGTTTGGTGGCTACACCTTC.

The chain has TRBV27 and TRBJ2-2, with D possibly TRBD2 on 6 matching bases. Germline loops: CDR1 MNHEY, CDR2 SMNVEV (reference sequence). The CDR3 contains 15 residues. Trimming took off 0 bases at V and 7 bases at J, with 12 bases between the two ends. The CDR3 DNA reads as TGTGCCAGCAGTTTATCGTTGGGGACTCACGGGGAGCTGTTTTTT. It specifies CASSLSLGTHGELFF.

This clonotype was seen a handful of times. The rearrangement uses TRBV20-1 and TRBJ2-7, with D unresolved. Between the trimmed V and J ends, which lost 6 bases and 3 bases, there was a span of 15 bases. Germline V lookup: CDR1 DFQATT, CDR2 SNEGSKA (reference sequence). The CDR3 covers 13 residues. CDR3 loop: CSAPGGADYEQYF. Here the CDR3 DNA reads TGCAGTGCCCCAGGCGGAGCTGACTACGAGCAGTACTTC.

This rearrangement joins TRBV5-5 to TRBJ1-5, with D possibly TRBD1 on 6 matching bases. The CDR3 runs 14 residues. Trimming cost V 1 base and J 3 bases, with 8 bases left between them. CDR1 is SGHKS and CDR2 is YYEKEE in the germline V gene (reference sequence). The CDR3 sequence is CASSLYRDNQPQHF. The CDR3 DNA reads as TGTGCCAGCAGCTTGTACAGGGACAATCAGCCCCAGCATTTT.